This TCR beta chain is from a study of blood T cell repertoires in COVID-19. How the authors handled the data: Cell counts per sample came from amplifying reference gene primers. Sequencing used immunoSEQ multiplex PCR; TCRdb keeps in-frame clones, though not all of them. D and trimming come from the DNA, and the V and J calls and clone size come from that table. The sample records a few hundred thousand clones, roughly nine tenths being singletons. Germline V lookup: CDR1 SNHLY, CDR2 FYNNEI. The V end was cut by 5 bases, the J end by 4 bases, with 11 bases between. The CDR3 length is 14 residues. Participant ages covered roughly 18 to 89 years across around 22 US areas. Participants had their cohort set by participant-reported clinical history. Recovered participants had two consecutive negative NP/OP PCR tests, healthcare professional clearance, or symptom resolution.

The clonotype originates from a woman aged 25 to 39 who had recovered from COVID-19. The specimen sequenced was PBMCs or T cells enriched from blood (not recorded which). This chain connects TRBV2 to TRBJ2-2; possibly TRBD2 for D (5 bases). The CDR3 nucleotides are TGTGCCAGCAGTTACGGTGGAGGCACCGGGGAGCTGTTTTTT. It is translated as CASSYGGGTGELFF. Combining the CDR3 with reference TRBV2 and TRBJ2-2 gives the whole variable domain EPEVTQTPSHQVTQMGQEVILRCVPISNHLYFYWYRQILGQKVEFLVSFYNNEISEKSEIFDDQFSVERPDGSNFTLKIRSTKLEDSAMYFCASSYGGGTGELFFGEGSRLTVL.